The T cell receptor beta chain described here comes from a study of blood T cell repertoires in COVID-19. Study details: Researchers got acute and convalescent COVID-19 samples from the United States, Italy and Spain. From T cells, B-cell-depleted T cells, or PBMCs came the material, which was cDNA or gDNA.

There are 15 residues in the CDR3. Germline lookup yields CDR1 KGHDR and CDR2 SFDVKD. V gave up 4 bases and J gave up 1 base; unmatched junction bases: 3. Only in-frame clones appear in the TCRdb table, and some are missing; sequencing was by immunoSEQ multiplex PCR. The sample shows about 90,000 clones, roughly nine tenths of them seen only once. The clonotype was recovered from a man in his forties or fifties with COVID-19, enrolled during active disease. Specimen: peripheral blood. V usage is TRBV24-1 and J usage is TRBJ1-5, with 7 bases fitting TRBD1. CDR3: CATSDETGSNQPQHF. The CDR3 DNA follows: TGTGCCACCAGTGACGAGACAGGGAGCAATCAGCCCCAGCATTTT.